This T cell receptor (beta chain) derives from a study of T cells in Graves' hyperthyroidism and ophthalmopathy. Whole-study findings and limits: Most clonotypes that expanded in the thyroid above 0.001 also showed up in blood.

Regions amplified from RNA transcripts were the TCR beta CDR3 regions. RT-PCR in the first round (using the HTBI primer set) targeted the TCR CDR3. TCRdb used MiXCR to reprocess the multiplex PCR reads, holding one entry per CDR3 protein. The data contain about 600,000 distinct CDR3 sequences, about a sixth of them seen just once; the ten biggest clones take up roughly 3.5%. It was uncontrolled infection, other autoimmune disease, pregnancy or lactation that excluded patients. Fresh peripheral blood, 7.5 to 10 ml, yielded the PBMCs. The germline V gene encodes CDR1 MNHNS and CDR2 SASEGT. The CDR3 covers 14 residues. V dropped 8 bases and J dropped 5 bases, with 15 bases sitting between them. This clonotype was seen more than once but under ten times. Antigen unknown.

The sample consisted of blood. The sequence was obtained from a woman aged 40 to 50 with Graves' ophthalmopathy. The chain is built from TRBV6-1 and TRBJ1-4; no firm D call. The chain's CDR3 is CASSRSPTNEKLFF. CDR3 sequence (DNA): TGTGCCAGCTCTAGGAGTCCTACGAATGAAAAACTGTTTTTT.